The clone carrying this TCR beta chain was picked up a small number of times. Its specificity is unknown. This sample was taken from a study of early T cells in non-severe SARS-CoV-2 infection. Study-level background: Sequencing of bulk RNA from unsorted whole blood was done, without chain pairing.

Per germline, CDR1 DFQATT and CDR2 SNEGSKA (reference sequence). V gave up 2 bases and J gave up 10 bases, with 14 bases separating them. The CDR3 contains 12 residues. Each cDNA molecule carried a unique molecular identifier. TCRdb re-derived calls from the 5' RACE reads in MiXCR, one entry per CDR3 protein. This table holds roughly 110,000 distinct CDR3 sequences, approximately 12% found once. General observations from the study: Sequences matched to VDJdb favored anti-spike CD8 responses, while private and CD4 specificities were missed.

Sequenced material: whole blood. The clonotype comes from an adult who was a healthcare worker with PCR-confirmed SARS-CoV-2 infection or an uninfected control (not recorded which). The chain combines TRBV20-1 with TRBJ1-1; possible D gene TRBD1, 6 bases. CDR3 protein: CSARKGGEGAFF. Written as DNA, the CDR3 is TGCAGTGCTAGAAAGGGGGGCGAAGGAGCTTTCTTT.